The source of this T cell receptor (beta chain) is a study of shared clonotypes between healthy human individuals. Study details: CD4 naive and memory got three plates each, CD8 naive two, CD8 memory one.

CD45RO-negative, CCR7-selected cells formed the naive CD8 fraction, which excluded terminally differentiated effector memory CD45RA+ cells. Clones were sequenced by immunoSEQ multiplex PCR, and TCRdb holds only the in-frame ones, with some missing. The repertoire includes around 640,000 clones, approximately 96% of them detected once, and 0.095% to 0.13% sits in the top ten. Trimming pared 10 bases from V and 10 bases from J, leaving 11 bases between. The CDR3 length is 10 residues. The germline V gene has CDR1 MNHEY and CDR2 SMNVEV (reference sequence). This chain connects TRBV27 to TRBJ2-1, with D hard to call. The clonotype comes from a woman in her 30s in good health. Sequencing was performed on naive CD8+ T cells sorted from blood. The CDR3 sequence is CATGNEEQFF. In DNA form, the CDR3 reads TGTGCCACCGGTAACGAGGAGCAGTTCTTC.